This T cell receptor beta chain was profiled in a study of identical twins. The V and J ends lost 2 bases and 3 bases respectively, with 10 bases between them. The CDR3 consists of 14 residues. Among all donors, each was a healthy Caucasian. TCRdb re-analysed the 5' RACE reads in MiXCR, keeping a single row per CDR3 protein. The table has more than 600,000 distinct CDR3 sequences, 18% seen once. The sample was also linked to a second study, of T cells expressing NK-cell markers. This second study says: The sequencing cohort of eight donors included seven HCMV-seropositive individuals and one seronegative individual. These clonotypes also led the CD3+CD56-NKG2C+ fraction in a handful of donors.

The source of this sequence is a woman aged 18-29 years in good health. The chain links TRBV12-3 or TRBV12-4 to TRBJ1-2, with D unresolved. Sequencing was carried out using PBMCs. The CDR3 DNA is TGTGCCAGCAGTTTAAATTCGGTTCACTATGGCTACACCTTC. It encodes CASSLNSVHYGYTF.